These 5 T cell receptor beta chains share one sample of origin, sequenced in a study of blood T cell repertoires in COVID-19. Generated by immunoSEQ multiplex PCR, the TCRdb table keeps only in-frame clones and is missing some. The data hold about 51,000 clones, with 65% to 90% observed a single time. The material sequenced was peripheral blood. Receptors originate from a man aged 55 to 70 with acute or convalescent COVID-19.

The rearrangement links TRBV6-5 to TRBJ1-1; possibly TRBD1 for D (5 bases). V gave up 1 base and J gave up 1 base, with 10 bases separating them. The CDR3 contains 15 residues. CDR1 is MNHEY, CDR2 SVGAGI, per germline. The CDR3 spells CASSYFAGKNTEAFF. CDR3 DNA sequence: TGTGCCAGCAGTTACTTTGCAGGGAAGAACACTGAAGCTTTCTTT.

The chain recombines TRBV12-5 with TRBJ2-7; 10 positions match TRBD2. This CDR3 comprises 17 residues. Germline CDR1 is LGHNT and CDR2 is FRNRAP. Germline trimming cut 4 bases from V and 9 bases from J; bases unmatched to any gene: 18. The CDR3 protein is CASGSTLAASGGWGQYF. The CDR3 DNA follows: TGTGCTAGTGGTTCGACCCTGGCAGCTAGCGGGGGCTGGGGGCAGTACTTC.

This rearrangement joins TRBV4-2 to TRBJ2-3; D is uncertain. The V gene's germline CDR1 is LGHNA and CDR2 YNFKEQ. CDR3 length: 15 amino acids. The V end lost 2 bases, the J end lost 2 bases, and 11 bases lay between the germline ends. CDR3 bases: TGTGCCAGCAGCCAATTCCTGGCTTTCACAGATACGCAGTATTTT. Its protein is CASSQFLAFTDTQYF.

The rearrangement joins TRBV6-5 to TRBJ2-7, with 7 positions matching TRBD1. Germline lookup yields CDR1 MNHEY and CDR2 SVGAGI. This CDR3 is 13 amino acids long. V dropped 4 bases and J dropped 2; count of bases not matched to a gene: 2. For the CDR3, the DNA is TGTGCCAGCAGTTCGGACAGGACCTACGAGCAGTACTTC. This translates into CASSSDRTYEQYF.

CDR3: CASSLAGQVTYEQYF. Here the CDR3 DNA reads TGTGCCAGCAGCTTAGCGGGACAGGTAACCTACGAGCAGTACTTC. The rearrangement joins TRBV7-8 to TRBJ2-7, with 8 bases lining up with TRBD1. CDR3 length: 15 residues. Trimming cost V 0 bases and J 2 bases; bases outside gene matches: 3. The V gene's germline CDR1 is SGHVS and CDR2 FQNEAQ.